The subject of this entry is one T cell receptor beta chain. Its antigen remains undetermined. No much larger clonotype is one base removed from it; base qualities were not supplied. Unstimulated PBMCs, after thawing, were stained for CD3, CD4 and CD8 and then FACS-sorted into CD3+CD4+ and CD3+CD8+ populations. Each of the 8 studied subjects was randomized to immunosuppression withdrawal. Genomic DNA was isolated with the Qiagen DNeasy Blood and Tissue Kit. The data were obtained in a study of T cell clones after liver transplantation (dated by TCRdb to the late 2010s). About the study as a whole: ITN030ST, the source of the samples, was a randomized trial that attempted immunosuppression withdrawal within 2 years of liver transplantation. Donor-reactive T cell clones were identified using TCRbeta sequencing after a pre-transplant mixed lymphocyte reaction and were then followed in post-transplant blood. Of the eight recipients, a few were HCV-positive, while the remaining recipients had been transplanted for non-autoimmune, non-viral indications. Third party-reactive TCRbeta sequences from pre-transplant MLRs were also identified as an antigen-independent comparator for donor-reactive sequences. Blood samples were collected pre-transplant, pre-randomization before withdrawal, and post-randomization after either complete withdrawal or failed withdrawal. A cohort of 8 liver transplant recipients was studied, of whom 3 were classified as tolerant and 5 as non-tolerant. Tolerance was defined as complete immunosuppression withdrawal for at least one year with no rise in liver enzymes beyond twice the upper limit of normal. No induction therapy was given to the subjects, and standard immunosuppression was administered until randomization at 12-24 months post-transplant.

High-throughput TCRbeta CDR3 sequencing of frozen genomic DNA was performed by immunoSEQ, including PCR amplification, mapping, bias correction and internal controls. The study's processing was this. Productive rearrangements were kept, and unique TCRbeta sequences were defined by CDR3 nucleotide sequence plus V and J gene. For classification of a sequence as donor-reactive, at least 5-fold expansion in CFSE-low cells relative to unstimulated pre-transplant cells and a frequency of at least 0.01% were required. Per-subject minimum frequency thresholds, based on the lowest-template unstimulated sample, ensured at least 90% detection power. Repertoire turnover was measured by Jensen-Shannon divergence between the top 1000 TCRbeta sequences post- and pre-transplant. Two-sided Fisher's exact tests were used to test for changes in how often donor-reactive sequences were detected. The table was pulled from immuneACCESS by TCRdb, which kept in-frame rearrangements only. Such tables lose some clones; where checked, under half of the loss comes from unresolved V genes, and the rest has no known cause. That table is the source of V, J and clone size, and D and trimming were worked out from the DNA. This sample lists roughly 72,000 clones; less than 90% were detected once. About 2% of the sample lies in the top ten.

V loses 5 bases at its end and J loses 2 bases; junction bases beyond the gene matches: 5. From the germline V gene (reference sequence), CDR1 is MNHNY and CDR2 is SVGAGI. The CDR3, cysteine through phenylalanine, is 14 amino acids long. The kept DNA is CDR3 alone, 42 bases in frame from the first base. The paper as a whole reports these results and caveats: Conclusions were preliminary, limited by small, heterogeneous patient numbers and non-standardized post-transplant time points. In most of the 8 subjects, regardless of tolerance or HCV status, circulating donor-reactive CD4 TCRbeta sequences dropped significantly post-transplant. When repertoire turnover was accounted for, significantly reduced detection of donor-reactive sequences was found in 7 of 8 subjects for CD4 and in 8 of 8 subjects for CD8. Because allograft tissue specimens were not available, migration of donor-reactive T cells into the graft, rather than deletion, may have occurred. A greater decline was seen for donor-reactive sequences than for third party-reactive sequences, suggesting partial antigen-specific deletion unrelated to withdrawal success. Low numbers of available donor cells limited the measurable donor-reactive repertoire in a couple of subjects.

The chain is encoded by TRBV6-6 joined to TRBJ2-7; TRBD1 aligns with 8 central bases. This TCR was sampled from a human patient who received a liver transplant. After a transplant, some T cells may have been passed on by the graft donor. Here the sequenced sample was CD4+ T cells from blood, taken about 50 months after liver transplant. The DNA sequence follows: TGTGCCAGCAGTCTAAGACAGGGGCCCTACGAGCAGTACTTC. Protein translation: CASSLRQGPYEQYF.